This TCR beta chain was sequenced in a study of cytomegalovirus exposure and HLA in healthy donors. Study-wide context: The approximately 110 validation repertoires used a platform that matched the one used for the 550 to 800 first-cohort repertoires, as a later analysis reported.

Here immunoSEQ multiplex PCR was the method, and the copy in TCRdb shows in-frame clones only, minus some. Here the sample spans a few hundred thousand clones, 86% being singletons. Germline V gene lookup returns CDR1 LGHNA and CDR2 YNFKEQ. V was pared by 0 bases and J by 3 bases, with 8 bases between. The CDR3 has 14 residues. This sequence originates from a woman younger than 30 in good health and CMV-seronegative. The chain uses TRBV4-2 and TRBJ2-5; possible D gene TRBD2, 6 bases. Material: PBMCs. The CDR3 loop is CASSQDLAEETQYF. The CDR3 nucleotides are TGTGCCAGCAGCCAAGATTTAGCGGAAGAGACCCAGTACTTC.